This paragraph covers one T cell receptor beta chain sequence. The target antigen is unknown. Sequencing was at deep level. Profiling relied on immunoSEQ multiplex PCR, and the TCRdb table lists in-frame clones only, not all of them. The table shows around 2.5 million clones, with more than 85% occurring only once. The source of the sample is a study of shared clonotypes between healthy human individuals. Findings and caveats of the study: Sampling included only blood; tissue repertoires likely differ. The naive CD4 repertoires of several donors were compared, and around 5% of clonotypes were shared.

This CDR3 region has 14 residues. V dropped 1 base and J dropped 4 bases, with 10 bases sitting between them. Per germline, CDR1 MNHEY and CDR2 SMNVEV (reference sequence). J is TRBJ2-5 and V is TRBV27; maybe TRBD1 (5 bases). This sequence was found in a man younger than 35 in good health. Some clones in this sample may be carry-over from other donors' samples. The sequencing input was naive CD4+ T cells from PBMCs. The subset denotes: CD45RA+ positively selected. The DNA for the CDR3 is TGTGCCAGCAGTTTATTGGGGCTCGGAGAGACCCAGTACTTC. Translation gives CASSLLGLGETQYF.